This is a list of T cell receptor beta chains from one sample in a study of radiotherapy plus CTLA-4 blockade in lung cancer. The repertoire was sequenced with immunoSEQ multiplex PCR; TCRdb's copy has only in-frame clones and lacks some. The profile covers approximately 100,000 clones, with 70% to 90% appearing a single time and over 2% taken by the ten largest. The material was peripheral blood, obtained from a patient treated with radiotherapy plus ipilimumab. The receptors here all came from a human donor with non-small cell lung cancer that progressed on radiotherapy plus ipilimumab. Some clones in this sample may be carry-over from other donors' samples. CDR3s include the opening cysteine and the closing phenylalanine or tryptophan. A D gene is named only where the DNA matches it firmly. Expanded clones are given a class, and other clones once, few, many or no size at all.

CASSLTGSGEKLFF TGTGCCAGCAGCTTGACAGGGTCAGGGGAAAAACTGTTTTTT TRBJ1-4 TRBV7-9 TRBD1 few
CASSSTAGTGLFYGYTF TGTGCCAGCAGCTCGACCGCCGGGACAGGGTTGTTCTATGGCTACACCTTC TRBJ1-2 TRBV7-2 TRBD1 -
CASSLDQYVGYTF TGTGCCAGCAGTTTAGATCAGTACGTTGGCTACACCTTC TRBJ1-2 TRBV28 - -
CASSSLSGVGTDTQYF TGTGCCAGCAGCAGCTTAAGCGGGGTTGGGACAGATACGCAGTATTTT TRBJ2-3 TRBV7-2 TRBD2 -
CASAPGLAGETDTQYF TGCGCCAGCGCCCCGGGACTAGCGGGAGAGACAGATACGCAGTATTTT TRBJ2-3 TRBV5-1 TRBD2 -
CASSPPIPTGELFF TGTGCCAGCTCACCACCAATCCCCACCGGGGAGCTGTTTTTT TRBJ2-2 TRBV18 - -
CASSQAQGTDTQYF TGTGCCAGCAGCCAGGCACAGGGGACGGATACGCAGTATTTT TRBJ2-3 TRBV4-2 TRBD1 -
CSVGDREYGYTF TGCAGCGTGGGGGACAGGGAATATGGCTACACCTTC TRBJ1-2 TRBV29-1 TRBD1 once
CASSNSGGTYEQYF TGTGCCAGCAGCAATAGCGGGGGAACCTACGAGCAGTACTTC TRBJ2-7 TRBV4-2 TRBD2 -
CSAEEVDTQYF TGCAGTGCTGAGGAGGTTGATACGCAGTATTTT TRBJ2-3 TRBV20-1 - -
CASSVEEYSNQPQHF TGTGCCAGCAGCGTTGAGGAGTATAGCAATCAGCCCCAGCATTTT TRBJ1-5 TRBV9 - once
CASSSRTEKNTEAFF TGCGCCAGCAGCTCCAGGACCGAAAAGAACACTGAAGCTTTCTTT TRBJ1-1 TRBV4-1 - -
CASSPRRTNTEAFF TGTGCCAGCAGTCCGAGACGGACGAACACTGAAGCTTTCTTT TRBJ1-1 TRBV6-5 - -
CASSPEEALNTEAFF TGCGCCAGCAGCCCAGAGGAGGCCCTGAACACTGAAGCTTTCTTT TRBJ1-1 TRBV5-1 - -
CASSASGIYEQYF TGTGCCAGCAGCGCTAGCGGTATATACGAGCAGTACTTC TRBJ2-7 TRBV25-1 TRBD2 -
CASSLVGGGNEQFF TGTGCCAGCAGCTTAGTGGGGGGTGGCAATGAGCAGTTCTTC TRBJ2-1 TRBV7-3 - few
CASRYQETQYF TGTGCCAGCAGATATCAAGAGACCCAGTACTTC TRBJ2-5 TRBV2 - -
CASSWGADTQYF TGTGCCAGCAGCTGGGGAGCAGATACGCAGTATTTT TRBJ2-3 TRBV11-3 - -
CASSLRGGSSYEQYF TGTGCCAGCAGCTTAAGGGGTGGGAGCTCCTACGAGCAGTACTTC TRBJ2-7 TRBV11-1 - -
CASSYDRAPNQPQHF TGTGCCAGCAGTTACGATAGGGCACCAAATCAGCCCCAGCATTTT TRBJ1-5 TRBV6-5 - -
CASSPKPGTGGAGTEAFF TGTGCCAGCAGCCCAAAACCCGGGACAGGGGGCGCCGGCACTGAAGCTTTCTTT TRBJ1-1 TRBV14 TRBD1 -
CASSQPGRGEDTDTQYF TGTGCCAGCAGCCAACCGGGCCGGGGGGAGGACACAGATACGCAGTATTTT TRBJ2-3 TRBV4-2 TRBD2 -
CASSMGTGAYEQYF TGTGCCAGCTCAATGGGGACAGGGGCCTACGAGCAGTACTTC TRBJ2-7 TRBV18 TRBD1 -
CASGLGLGHEQYF TGTGCTAGTGGTTTGGGGCTAGGACACGAGCAGTACTTC TRBJ2-7 TRBV12-5 - few
CASSQDPPGGGTSSYNEQFF TGTGCCAGCAGCCAAGATCCCCCCGGCGGGGGGACGAGCTCCTACAATGAGCAGTTCTTC TRBJ2-1 TRBV14 TRBD2 -
CASSPRVLAGENNEQFF TGTGCCAGCAGCCCAAGGGTCCTAGCGGGGGAGAACAATGAGCAGTTCTTC TRBJ2-1 TRBV11-2 TRBD2 once
CASSLGGRETQYF TGTGCCAGCAGCTTGGGTGGGCGAGAGACCCAGTACTTC TRBJ2-5 TRBV7-9 - -
CATSKTTGAYTEAFF TGTGCCACCAGCAAAACGACAGGGGCGTACACTGAAGCTTTCTTT TRBJ1-1 TRBV15 TRBD1 -
CASSNFGTGFTGYTF TGTGCCAGCAGTAACTTCGGGACAGGGTTTACTGGCTACACCTTC TRBJ1-2 TRBV6-1 TRBD1 once
CASSLFLGQDYEQYF TGCGCCAGCAGCTTGTTTTTGGGACAGGACTACGAGCAGTACTTC TRBJ2-7 TRBV5-1 TRBD1 -
CASSRTDTQYF TGTGCCAGTAGTAGGACAGATACGCAGTATTTT TRBJ2-3 TRBV19 - -
CAISDGGNTEAFF TGTGCCATCAGTGATGGGGGGAACACTGAAGCTTTCTTT TRBJ1-1 TRBV10-3 - few
CASSYRRTGGETQYF TGTGCCAGCAGCTACCGCAGGACAGGGGGAGAGACCCAGTACTTC TRBJ2-5 TRBV7-2 TRBD1 -
CAIRGQGGSYEQYF TGTGCCATCAGAGGACAGGGAGGGTCCTACGAGCAGTACTTC TRBJ2-7 TRBV10-3 - -
CASSERTEETQYF TGTGCCAGCAGTGAACGAACGGAAGAGACCCAGTACTTC TRBJ2-5 TRBV2 - -
CASSSPQDRPEAFF TGTGCCAGCAGTTCACCACAGGACAGACCCGAAGCTTTCTTT TRBJ1-1 TRBV6-5 - -
CSVDEGTGGTEAFF TGCAGCGTTGATGAAGGGACAGGCGGCACTGAAGCTTTCTTT TRBJ1-1 TRBV29-1 TRBD1 once
CAIRDISTYEQYF TGTGCCATCCGGGACATCTCGACCTACGAGCAGTACTTC TRBJ2-7 TRBV2 - -
CASSLAKTAGYEQYF TGTGCCAGCAGCTTGGCTAAAACGGCCGGCTACGAGCAGTACTTC TRBJ2-7 TRBV5-4 - -
CASDFTGADYGYTF TGTGCCAGCGATTTCACGGGGGCAGACTATGGCTACACCTTC TRBJ1-2 TRBV2 - -
CASSLTNEKLFF TGCGCCAGCAGCTTAACTAATGAAAAACTGTTTTTT TRBJ1-4 TRBV5-1 - -
CASSRPARGGNTIYF TGTGCCAGCAGCCGACCGGCCAGGGGAGGAAACACCATATATTTT TRBJ1-3 TRBV6-1 - once
CASSGGGNTEAFF TGTGCCAGCAGCGGGGGCGGGAACACTGAAGCTTTCTTT TRBJ1-1 TRBV9 - -
CAIDRTGQANYGYTF TGTGCCATCGATCGGACAGGACAAGCTAACTATGGCTACACCTTC TRBJ1-2 TRBV10-3 TRBD1 -
CSVVRLAGGRGTGELFF TGCAGCGTTGTTCGACTAGCGGGGGGCCGGGGCACCGGGGAGCTGTTTTTT TRBJ2-2 TRBV29-1 TRBD2 -
CASSPDPGRGQGGEQYF TGTGCCAGCAGCCCTGACCCAGGCCGGGGGCAGGGGGGAGAGCAGTACTTC TRBJ2-7 TRBV11-1 - -
CASSLGTVTAYEQYF TGTGCCAGCAGCTTAGGGACAGTAACAGCCTACGAGCAGTACTTC TRBJ2-7 TRBV7-2 - few
CASSPSWAGNTIYF TGTGCCAGCAGCCCCTCATGGGCTGGAAACACCATATATTTT TRBJ1-3 TRBV5-4 - few
CASSPDRVHQPQHF TGTGCCAGCAGTCCTGACAGGGTCCATCAGCCCCAGCATTTT TRBJ1-5 TRBV28 TRBD1 -
CASSRLLAGGPVMQYF TGTGCCAGCAGCAGGTTACTAGCGGGGGGGCCGGTGATGCAGTATTTT TRBJ2-3 TRBV27 TRBD2 -
CASTWAGADNNSPLHF TGTGCCAGCACCTGGGCCGGGGCAGATAATAATTCACCCCTCCACTTT TRBJ1-6 TRBV5-4 - -
CASSQAGTIETQYF TGCGCCAGCAGCCAAGCCGGGACAATAGAGACCCAGTACTTC TRBJ2-5 TRBV5-1 - -
CASSESLAGGEREQYF TGTGCCAGCAGTGAATCGCTAGCGGGGGGGGAGCGCGAGCAGTACTTC TRBJ2-7 TRBV6-1 TRBD2 -
CASSSAGQRTYGYTF TGTGCCAGCAGCTCCGCGGGACAACGTACCTATGGCTACACCTTC TRBJ1-2 TRBV7-2 - -
CASSFLGGRPYF TGTGCCAGCAGTTTTTTGGGGGGGCGGCCGTATTTT TRBJ2-3 TRBV27 - -
CASSLASQVSEQYF TGTGCCAGCAGCTTAGCGTCCCAGGTTAGCGAGCAGTACTTC TRBJ2-7 TRBV7-9 - few
CASSPLAGGKNIQYF TGTGCCAGCAGTCCACTAGCGGGCGGCAAAAACATTCAGTACTTC TRBJ2-4 TRBV14 TRBD2 -
CASTQSYEQYF TGTGCCAGCACACAGTCCTACGAGCAGTACTTC TRBJ2-7 TRBV28 - -
CASSQGWSRTGAYNEQFF TGCGCCAGCAGCCAAGGGTGGAGTAGAACGGGGGCCTACAATGAGCAGTTCTTC TRBJ2-1 TRBV4-1 - -